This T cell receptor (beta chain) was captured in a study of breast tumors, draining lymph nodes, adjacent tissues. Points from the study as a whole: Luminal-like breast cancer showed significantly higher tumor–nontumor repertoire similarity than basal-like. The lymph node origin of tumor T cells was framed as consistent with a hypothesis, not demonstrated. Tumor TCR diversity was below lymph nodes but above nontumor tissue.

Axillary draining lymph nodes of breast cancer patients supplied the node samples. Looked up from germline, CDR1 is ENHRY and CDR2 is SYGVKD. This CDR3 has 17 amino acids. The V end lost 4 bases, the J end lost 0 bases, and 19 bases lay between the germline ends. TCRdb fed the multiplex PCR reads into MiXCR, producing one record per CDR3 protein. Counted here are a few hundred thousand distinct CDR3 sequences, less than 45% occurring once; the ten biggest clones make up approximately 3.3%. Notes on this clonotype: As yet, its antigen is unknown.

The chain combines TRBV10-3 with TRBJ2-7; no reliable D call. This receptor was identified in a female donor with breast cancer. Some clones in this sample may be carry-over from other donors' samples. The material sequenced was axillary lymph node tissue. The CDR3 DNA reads TGTGCCATCAGTGCTAGACACCCGCGGCAGAACTCCTACGAGCAGTACTTC. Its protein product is CAISARHPRQNSYEQYF.